This T cell receptor beta chain comes out of a study of T cell responses to AZD1222 COVID-19 vaccine. Study summary: Second doses that came at about 4 or about 12 weeks were put together. Study-wide points: The study identified only six AZD1222 recipients as seropositive at baseline. Two doses of AZD1222 preceded a rise in Spike-specific TCR breadth and depth.

Turning to this clone: Its specificity is not known.

Libraries were prepared by immunoSEQ multiplex PCR; TCRdb keeps only in-frame clonotypes and omits some of them. The sample includes 150,000 or so clones, 92% of them seen just once. Germline V gene data show CDR1 as SGHRS and CDR2 as YFSETQ. The ends lost 2 bases at V and 0 bases at J; junction bases unmatched: 6. The CDR3 runs to 17 residues. The TCR originated in an adult in good health. Sample: peripheral blood, taken on day 0 of AZD1222 vaccination. This chain links TRBV5-1 with TRBJ2-1, with TRBD2 matching 9 bases. DNA for the CDR3: TGCGCCAGCAGCTTCTCCCTAGCGGGAAGCTCCTACAATGAGCAGTTCTTC. As protein: CASSFSLAGSSYNEQFF.